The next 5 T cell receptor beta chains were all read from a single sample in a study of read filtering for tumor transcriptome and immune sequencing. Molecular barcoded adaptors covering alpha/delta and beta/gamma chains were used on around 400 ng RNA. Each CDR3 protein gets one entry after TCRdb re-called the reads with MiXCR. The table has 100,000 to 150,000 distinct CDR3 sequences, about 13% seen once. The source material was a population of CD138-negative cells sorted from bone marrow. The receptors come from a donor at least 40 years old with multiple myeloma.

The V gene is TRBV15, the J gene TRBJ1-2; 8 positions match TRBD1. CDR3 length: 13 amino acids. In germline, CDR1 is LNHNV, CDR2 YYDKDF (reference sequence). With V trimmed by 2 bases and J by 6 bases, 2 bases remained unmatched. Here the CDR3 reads CATSRTGGDGYTF. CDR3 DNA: TGTGCCACCAGCAGAACAGGGGGAGATGGCTACACCTTC.

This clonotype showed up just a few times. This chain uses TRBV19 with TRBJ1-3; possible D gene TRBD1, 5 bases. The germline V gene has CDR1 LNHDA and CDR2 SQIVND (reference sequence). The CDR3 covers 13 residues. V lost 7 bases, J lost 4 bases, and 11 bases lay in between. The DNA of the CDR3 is TGTGCCAGTAACGGGGCGGCAGGAAACACCATATATTTT. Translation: CASNGAAGNTIYF.

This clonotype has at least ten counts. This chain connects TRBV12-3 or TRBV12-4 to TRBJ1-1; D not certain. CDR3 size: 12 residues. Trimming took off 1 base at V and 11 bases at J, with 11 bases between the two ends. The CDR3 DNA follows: TGTGCCAGCAGTTTAGTAATCCAATGGGCTTTCTTT. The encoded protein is CASSLVIQWAFF.

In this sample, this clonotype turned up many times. The CDR3 nucleotides are TGCGCCAGCAGCCAAGAAAAAAGTCACACAGATACGCAGTATTTT. It specifies CASSQEKSHTDTQYF. The V call is TRBV4-3, the J call TRBJ2-3, with no clear D. Trimming pared 0 bases from V and 2 bases from J, leaving 9 bases between. The germline V gene has CDR1 LGHNA and CDR2 YSLEER. The CDR3 runs to 15 residues.

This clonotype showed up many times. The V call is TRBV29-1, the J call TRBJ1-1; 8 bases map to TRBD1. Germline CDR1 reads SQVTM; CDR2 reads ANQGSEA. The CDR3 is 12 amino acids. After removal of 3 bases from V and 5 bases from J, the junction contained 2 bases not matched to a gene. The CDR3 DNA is TGCAGCGTTGATACAGGGGGAACTGAAGCTTTCTTT. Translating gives CSVDTGGTEAFF.